This TCR beta chain derives from a study of blood T cell repertoires in COVID-19. In the study overall: From the United States, Italy and Spain came samples of acute and convalescent COVID-19.

The CDR3 sequence is 13 residues long. The ends were cut back, 2 bases at V and 6 bases at J, with 10 bases in the middle. The germline gives CDR1 MNHEY, CDR2 SMNVEV (reference sequence). Original analysis: Researchers report that nucleated cell counts were estimated from reference gene primer amplification. Assay: immunoSEQ multiplex PCR; the TCRdb copy retains only in-frame clones and omits some. V and J calls and clone size are copied from that table; D and trimming were computed from the DNA. In the table there are roughly 310,000 clones, 70% to 90% of which are singletons. This chain links TRBV27 with TRBJ1-2; a possible D gene is TRBD1 (6 bases). Sequenced material: peripheral blood. This receptor was taken from a woman in her forties or fifties with active or convalescent COVID-19. In nucleotides, the CDR3 is TGTGCCAGCAGTTTAAGGTCAGGGGATGGCTACACCTTC. This encodes CASSLRSGDGYTF.